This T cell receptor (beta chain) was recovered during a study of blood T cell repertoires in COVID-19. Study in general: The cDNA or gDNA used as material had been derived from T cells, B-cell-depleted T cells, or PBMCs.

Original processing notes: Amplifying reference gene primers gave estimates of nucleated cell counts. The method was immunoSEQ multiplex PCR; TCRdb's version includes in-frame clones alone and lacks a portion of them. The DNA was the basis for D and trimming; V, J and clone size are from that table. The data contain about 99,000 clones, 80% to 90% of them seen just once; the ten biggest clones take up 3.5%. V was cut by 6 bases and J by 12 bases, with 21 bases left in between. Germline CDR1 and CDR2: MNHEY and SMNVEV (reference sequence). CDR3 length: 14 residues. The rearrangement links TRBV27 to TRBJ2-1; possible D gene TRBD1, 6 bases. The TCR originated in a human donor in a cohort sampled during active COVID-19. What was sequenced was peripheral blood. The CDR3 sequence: CASSLFRTVYVQFF. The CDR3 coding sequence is TGTGCCAGCAGCCTTTTTCGGACAGTTTACGTGCAGTTCTTC.